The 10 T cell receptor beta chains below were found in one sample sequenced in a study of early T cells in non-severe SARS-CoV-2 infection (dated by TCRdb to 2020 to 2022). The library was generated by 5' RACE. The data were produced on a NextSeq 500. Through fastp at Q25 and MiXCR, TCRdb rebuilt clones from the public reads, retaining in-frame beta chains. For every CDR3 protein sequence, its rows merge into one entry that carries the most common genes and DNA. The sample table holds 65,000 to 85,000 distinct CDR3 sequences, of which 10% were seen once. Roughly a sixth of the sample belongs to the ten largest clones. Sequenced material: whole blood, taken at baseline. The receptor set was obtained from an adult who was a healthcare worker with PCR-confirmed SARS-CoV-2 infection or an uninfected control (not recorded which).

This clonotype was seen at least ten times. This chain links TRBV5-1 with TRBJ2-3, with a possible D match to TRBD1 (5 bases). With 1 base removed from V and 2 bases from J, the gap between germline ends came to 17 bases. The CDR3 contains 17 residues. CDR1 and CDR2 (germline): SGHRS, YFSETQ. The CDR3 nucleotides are TGCGCCAGCAGCTTGAAAGGGGATCCGACCTCCACAGATACGCAGTATTTT. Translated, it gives CASSLKGDPTSTDTQYF. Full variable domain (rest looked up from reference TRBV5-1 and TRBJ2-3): KAGVTQTPRYLIKTRGQQVTLSCSPISGHRSVSWYQQTPGQGLQFLFEYFSETQRNKGNFPGRFSGRQFSNSRSEMNVSTLELGDSALYLCASSLKGDPTSTDTQYFGPGTRLTVL.

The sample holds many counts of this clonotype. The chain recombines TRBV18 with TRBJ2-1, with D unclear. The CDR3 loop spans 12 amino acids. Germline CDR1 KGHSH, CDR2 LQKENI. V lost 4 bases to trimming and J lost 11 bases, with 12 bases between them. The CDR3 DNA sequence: TGTGCCAGCTCACTCGGACCAGATCAGCAGTTCTTC. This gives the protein CASSLGPDQQFF.

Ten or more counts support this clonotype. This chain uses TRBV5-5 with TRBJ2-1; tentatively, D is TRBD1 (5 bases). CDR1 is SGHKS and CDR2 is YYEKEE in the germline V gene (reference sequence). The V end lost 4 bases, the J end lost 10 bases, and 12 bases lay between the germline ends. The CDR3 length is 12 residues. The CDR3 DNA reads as TGTGCCAGCAGCGCGGTGGGGCGAGAGCAGTTCTTC. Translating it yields CASSAVGREQFF.

CDR3 coding DNA: TGTGCCAGCAGCCGGCGGACAGGGAGCAATCAGCCCCAGCATTTT. Translation: CASSRRTGSNQPQHF. The rearrangement uses TRBV11-2 and TRBJ1-5; 8 positions agree with TRBD1. J lost 1 base, V lost 5 bases, and 4 bases had no gene match. This CDR3 is built from 15 residues. Germline lookup yields CDR1 SGHAT and CDR2 FQNNGV.

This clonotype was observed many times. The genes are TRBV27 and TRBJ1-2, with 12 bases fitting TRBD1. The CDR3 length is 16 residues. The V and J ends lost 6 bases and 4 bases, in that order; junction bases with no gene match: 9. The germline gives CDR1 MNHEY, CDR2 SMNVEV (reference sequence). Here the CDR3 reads CASSHTGTGGSYGYTF. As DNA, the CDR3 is TGTGCCAGCAGCCACACCGGGACAGGGGGCAGCTATGGCTACACCTTC.

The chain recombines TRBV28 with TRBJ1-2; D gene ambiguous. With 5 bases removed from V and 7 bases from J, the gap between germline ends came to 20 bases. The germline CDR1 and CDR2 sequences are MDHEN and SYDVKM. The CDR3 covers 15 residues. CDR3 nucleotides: TGTGCCAGCAGTCCCCACAGATTGGGAGGGAGTGGCTACACCTTC. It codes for CASSPHRLGGSGYTF.

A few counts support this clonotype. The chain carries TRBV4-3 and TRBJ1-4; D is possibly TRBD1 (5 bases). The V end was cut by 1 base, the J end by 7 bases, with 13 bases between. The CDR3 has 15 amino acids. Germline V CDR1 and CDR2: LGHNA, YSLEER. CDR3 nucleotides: TGCGCCAGCAGCCAAGGGCCGGGGCGGAGTGAAAAACTGTTTTTT. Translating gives CASSQGPGRSEKLFF.

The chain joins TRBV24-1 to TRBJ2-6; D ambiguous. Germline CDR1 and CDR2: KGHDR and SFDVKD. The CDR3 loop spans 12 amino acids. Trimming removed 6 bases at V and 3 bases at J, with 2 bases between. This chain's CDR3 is CATSIGANVLTF. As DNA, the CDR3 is TGTGCCACCAGTATTGGGGCCAACGTCCTGACTTTC.

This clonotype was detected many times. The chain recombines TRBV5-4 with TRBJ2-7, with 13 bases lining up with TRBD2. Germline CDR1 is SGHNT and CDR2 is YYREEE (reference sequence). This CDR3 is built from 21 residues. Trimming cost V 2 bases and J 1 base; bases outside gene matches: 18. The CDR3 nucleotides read TGTGCCAGCAGCTTACGCGGACTAGCGGGAGTGATCGGAGGAGGGTCCTACGAGCAGTACTTC. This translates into CASSLRGLAGVIGGGSYEQYF. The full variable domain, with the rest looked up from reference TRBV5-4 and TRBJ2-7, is ETGVTQSPTHLIKTRGQQVTLRCSSQSGHNTVSWYQQALGQGPQFIFQYYREEENGRGNFPPRFSGLQFPNYSSELNVNALELDDSALYLCASSLRGLAGVIGGGSYEQYFGPGTRLTVT.

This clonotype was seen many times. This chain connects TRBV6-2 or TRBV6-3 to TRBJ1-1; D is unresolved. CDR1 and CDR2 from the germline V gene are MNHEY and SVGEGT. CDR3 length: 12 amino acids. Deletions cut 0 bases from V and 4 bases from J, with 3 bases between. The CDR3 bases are TGTGCCAGCAGTTACTCCGTCACTGAAGCTTTCTTT. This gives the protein CASSYSVTEAFF.